The sequence of this T cell receptor (beta chain) was determined in a study of cytomegalovirus exposure and HLA in healthy donors. Across the study: Early released data had about 85 million unique TCRs, all coming from HLA-typed donors.

From germline, CDR1 is SGDLS and CDR2 YYNGEE. V gave up 0 bases and J gave up 10 bases, with 16 bases separating them. The CDR3 runs to 14 residues. Both 60 Vbeta primers and 13 Jbeta primers went into the PCR. The table came from immunoSEQ multiplex PCR; TCRdb's copy has only in-frame clones and leaves some out. The data show 70,000 to 90,000 clones, more than 55% seen once. The sample comprised PBMCs. This receptor was obtained from a man aged 55 to 69 in good health and CMV-seropositive. The rearrangement links TRBV9 to TRBJ1-1; possible D gene TRBD1, 5 bases. CDR3 coding DNA: TGTGCCAGCAGCGTAGCGGTTCAGGGCCAGGGAGCTTTCTTT. It specifies CASSVAVQGQGAFF.